By its share, the clone carrying this T cell receptor beta chain is medium-sized (0.01 to 0.1%). Its matching antigen is unknown. Unsorted libraries used 2 million PBMCs kept at -80 degrees C. The junction had 8 bases not matched to a gene; V was cut back by 11 bases and J by 0 bases. The CDR3 is 14 residues long. Germline V gives CDR1 MNHEY, CDR2 SVGAGI. The sample comes from a study of neurological immune-mediated disorders. Synthesis of cDNA used 5'RACE (with 10-nucleotide random UMIs). In TCRdb, the 5' RACE reads were re-called with MiXCR into one record per CDR3 protein. The sample contains around 30,000 distinct CDR3 sequences, roughly 2.7% of which appear only once. Study results and caveats: The multiple sclerosis repertoire cluster was associated with no clinical or MRI feature.

The sequence derives from a woman between 45 and 65 years old with multiple sclerosis. The sequenced sample was PBMCs. The V call is TRBV6-5, the J call TRBJ2-5; 8 nucleotides agree with TRBD2. The CDR3 nucleotides read TGTGCCCGACCCCCGGGGGGGGACCAAGAGACCCAGTACTTC. This codes for CARPPGGDQETQYF.